Listed here are 2 T cell receptor beta chains from one sample, sequenced in a study of T and B cells in COVID-19 patients. BIOMED2 TRB-A/B primer pools were used in multiplex TRB PCR. TCRdb re-derived calls from the multiplex PCR reads in MiXCR, one entry per CDR3 protein. Here the sample spans thousands of distinct CDR3 sequences, roughly a quarter being singletons. TRB was amplified from about 260-540 ng of blood genomic DNA. Material: blood. The receptors were gathered from a human donor with active COVID-19.

This clonotype was detected only a few times. Its ends do not fully match the called genes, so a read error is possible. CDR3 residues: CASSGRTSGMNEQFF. In DNA form, the CDR3 reads TGTGCCAGCAGCGGACGGACTAGCGGGATGAATGAGCAGTTCTTC. The chain uses TRBV4-3 and TRBJ2-1; 12 positions agree with TRBD2. The CDR3 sequence is 15 residues long. Germline V gene data show CDR1 as LGHNA and CDR2 as YSLEER.

Within the sample, this clonotype is medium-sized (0.01 to 0.1%). The V and J genes are TRBV27 and TRBJ1-6; D remains ambiguous. Germline CDR1 is MNHEY and CDR2 is SMNVEV (reference sequence). This CDR3 contains 11 residues. V was clipped by 2 bases and J by 14 bases, with 7 bases between them. The CDR3 reads CASSLGAALHF. The CDR3 coding sequence is TGTGCCAGCAGTTTAGGAGCAGCCCTCCACTTT.